This is a list of T cell receptor beta chains from one sample in a study of T cell repertoires in cytomegalovirus infection. These receptors' antigens are unknown. MiXCR, applied by TCRdb to the reads, yields one record per CDR3 protein. The sample has approximately 470,000 distinct CDR3 sequences; 40% to 50% are singletons. The sample in question was cultured PBMCs, obtained from culture after CMV antigen stimulation. All receptors come from a human donor in good health (CMV status not recorded). Some clones in this sample may be carry-over from other donors' samples. The CDR3 runs from the conserved cysteine through the conserved F or W. A D gene is named only where the DNA matches it firmly. Size is omitted from some rows. Given values are once, few, many or a class for expanded clones.

V: TRBV7-9
J: TRBJ2-5
D: TRBD2
size: few
DNA: TGTGCCAGCAGCTTGCTAGCGGGAGGGCCTACCCAAGAGACCCAGTACTTC
CDR3: CASSLLAGGPTQETQYF

V: TRBV7-3
J: TRBJ2-5
D: TRBD2
size: -
DNA: TGTGCCAGCAGCCCAGGGACTAGAGGAGACCAAGAGACCCAGTACTTC
CDR3: CASSPGTRGDQETQYF

V: TRBV12-3/TRBV12-4
J: TRBJ2-6
D: -
size: -
DNA: TGTGCCAGCTTAGGACCCGACAGATCTGGGGCCAACGTCCTGACTTTC
CDR3: CASLGPDRSGANVLTF

V: TRBV11-2
J: TRBJ2-7
D: TRBD2
size: few
DNA: TGTGCCAGCAGCGGGGGAGGGGGACTAGGATCCCCCAAGCAGTACTTC
CDR3: CASSGGGGLGSPKQYF

V: TRBV12-3/TRBV12-4
J: TRBJ2-7
D: TRBD1
size: -
DNA: TGTGCCAGCACCGAGACAGGGCTCTACGAGCAGTACTTC
CDR3: CASTETGLYEQYF

V: TRBV7-6
J: TRBJ2-1
D: -
size: few
DNA: TGTGCCAGCAGCTTAGGGCTAGCCCCTCATGAGCAGTTCTTC
CDR3: CASSLGLAPHEQFF

V: TRBV2
J: TRBJ1-5
D: -
size: few
DNA: TGTGCCAGCAGTGAAGTTCGACAGGGCAATCAGCCCCAGCATTTT
CDR3: CASSEVRQGNQPQHF

V: TRBV6-6
J: TRBJ1-4
D: -
size: -
DNA: TGTGCCAGCAGTCCCATCGAAGGAGGTAAACAGGGCGGTGAAAAACTGTTTTTT
CDR3: CASSPIEGGKQGGEKLFF

V: TRBV2
J: TRBJ2-3
D: -
size: few
DNA: TGTGCCAGCAGTGAACCTGATTGGGGCACAGATACGCAGTATTTT
CDR3: CASSEPDWGTDTQYF

V: TRBV10-3
J: TRBJ1-2
D: TRBD1
size: -
DNA: TGTGCCATCAGTGGGACAGGGGGCGGGGGCTACACCTTC
CDR3: CAISGTGGGGYTF

V: TRBV11-2
J: TRBJ2-7
D: -
size: -
DNA: TGTGCCAGCGGACGGGCAGGACGTGCCTACGAGCAGTACTTC
CDR3: CASGRAGRAYEQYF

V: TRBV7-9
J: TRBJ2-5
D: -
size: -
DNA: TGTGCCAGCAGCAAAGGGTGGGAGACCCAGTACTTC
CDR3: CASSKGWETQYF

V: TRBV12-3/TRBV12-4
J: TRBJ1-1
D: -
size: -
DNA: TGTGCCAGCAGTTTAGACTCCGTGAACACTGAAGCTTTCTTT
CDR3: CASSLDSVNTEAFF

V: TRBV19
J: TRBJ2-2
D: TRBD2
size: -
DNA: TGTGCCAGTAGTGCAATGACTAGCGGGAGAGGACACAACACCGGGGAGCTGTTTTTT
CDR3: CASSAMTSGRGHNTGELFF

V: TRBV19
J: TRBJ1-5
D: -
size: -
DNA: TGTGCCAGTAGGAACAGGGCCCAGCCCCAGCATTTT
CDR3: CASRNRAQPQHF

V: TRBV10-3
J: TRBJ2-3
D: TRBD2
size: few
DNA: TGTGCCATCACCTTAGGACTAGCGGGGGATAATACGCAGTATTTT
CDR3: CAITLGLAGDNTQYF

V: TRBV6-6
J: TRBJ2-1
D: TRBD2
size: -
DNA: TGTGCCAGCAGTTACCCGACTAGCGGGGGTCACAATGAGCAGTTCTTC
CDR3: CASSYPTSGGHNEQFF

V: TRBV12-3/TRBV12-4
J: TRBJ2-7
D: TRBD1
size: -
DNA: TGTGCCAGCAGTTTTGGGACAGGGGCCACCTACGAGCAGTACTTC
CDR3: CASSFGTGATYEQYF

V: TRBV7-8
J: TRBJ2-5
D: TRBD2
size: -
DNA: TGTGCCAGCAGCTTAGTTGGGGGACTACCACAAGAGACCCAGTACTTC
CDR3: CASSLVGGLPQETQYF

V: TRBV29-1
J: TRBJ2-5
D: TRBD2
size: -
DNA: TGCAGCGTTAAGGACGGGAGGGAGACCCAGTACTTC
CDR3: CSVKDGRETQYF

V: TRBV11-2
J: TRBJ2-1
D: -
size: few
DNA: TGTGCCAGCAGCCCCAGACAGGCCTACAATGAGCAGTTCTTC
CDR3: CASSPRQAYNEQFF

V: TRBV9
J: TRBJ1-6
D: -
size: -
DNA: TGTGCCAGCAGCGTAGATGGGCAGGGTAATTCACCCCTCCACTTT
CDR3: CASSVDGQGNSPLHF

V: TRBV7-2
J: TRBJ2-7
D: TRBD2
size: few
DNA: TGTGCCAGCAGGGCTAGCGGGAGTAGGGCCATCTACGAGCAGTACTTC
CDR3: CASRASGSRAIYEQYF

V: TRBV20-1
J: TRBJ2-1
D: TRBD1
size: -
DNA: TGCAGTGCTTATCCGGGACAGGGGGCCTACAATGAGCAGTTCTTC
CDR3: CSAYPGQGAYNEQFF

V: TRBV20-1
J: TRBJ2-7
D: -
size: -
DNA: TGCAGTGCTTCCAGGGATAGCTCCTACGAGCAGTACTTC
CDR3: CSASRDSSYEQYF

V: TRBV6-2/TRBV6-3
J: TRBJ2-7
D: TRBD2
size: -
DNA: TGTGCCAGCAGCAAGCGGGAGGGCCCCTACGAGCAGTACTTC
CDR3: CASSKREGPYEQYF

V: TRBV19
J: TRBJ2-1
D: TRBD2
size: -
DNA: TGTGCCAGTAGTATTGGGAGGGACTACAATGAGCAGTTCTTC
CDR3: CASSIGRDYNEQFF

V: TRBV15
J: TRBJ2-5
D: -
size: few
DNA: TGTGCCACCAGCGGGAGAGGGGGGCAGGAGTACTCAGAGACCCAGTACTTC
CDR3: CATSGRGGQEYSETQYF

V: TRBV20-1
J: TRBJ2-1
D: TRBD2
size: -
DNA: TGCAGTGCTCCCTCAACGCCGACTAGCGGGGAGAGCAATGAGCAGTTCTTC
CDR3: CSAPSTPTSGESNEQFF

V: TRBV4-2
J: TRBJ1-6
D: -
size: few
DNA: TGTGCCAGCAGCTCCCATCAGGAGGCAGGATCACCCCTCCACTTT
CDR3: CASSSHQEAGSPLHF

V: TRBV29-1
J: TRBJ2-7
D: TRBD1
size: -
DNA: TGCAGCGTGCAGTTTCGGACAGGGGTCTCCTACGAGCAGTACTTC
CDR3: CSVQFRTGVSYEQYF

V: TRBV7-2
J: TRBJ2-7
D: -
size: -
DNA: TGTGCCAGCAGCTTAGGTCCGGCACAGGCCTACGAGCAGTACTTC
CDR3: CASSLGPAQAYEQYF

V: TRBV7-2
J: TRBJ2-7
D: TRBD2
size: once
DNA: TGTGCCAGCAGCTACACTGGGGGGGGGAACTACGAGCAGTACTTC
CDR3: CASSYTGGGNYEQYF

V: TRBV7-2
J: TRBJ2-1
D: -
size: few
DNA: TGTGCCAGCAGCGTGGGACCGATCCCGTACAATGAGCAGTTCTTC
CDR3: CASSVGPIPYNEQFF

V: TRBV12-3/TRBV12-4
J: TRBJ1-6
D: TRBD1
size: -
DNA: TGTGCCAGCAGCCCGGGACAGGGGGGTAGTTCACCCCTCCACTTT
CDR3: CASSPGQGGSSPLHF

V: TRBV24-1
J: TRBJ1-2
D: -
size: -
DNA: TGTGCCACCAGTGATTTTCCTCGTAGTTATGGCTACACCTTC
CDR3: CATSDFPRSYGYTF

V: TRBV6-1
J: TRBJ2-5
D: -
size: -
DNA: TGTGCCAGCAGTGAGGGAGGAGAGACCCAGTACTTC
CDR3: CASSEGGETQYF

V: TRBV7-8
J: TRBJ2-7
D: -
size: few
DNA: TGTGCCAGCAGCTCACGATGGGACTACGAGCAGTACTTC
CDR3: CASSSRWDYEQYF

V: TRBV7-2
J: TRBJ2-1
D: TRBD2
size: -
DNA: TGTGCCAGCAGTATACTAGCGGGAGCTTACAATGAGCAGTTCTTC
CDR3: CASSILAGAYNEQFF

V: TRBV24-1
J: TRBJ2-1
D: -
size: -
DNA: TGTGCCACCAGTGACGGGGGAGGAACCTACAATGAGCAGTTCTTC
CDR3: CATSDGGGTYNEQFF

V: TRBV11-1
J: TRBJ2-1
D: TRBD2
size: -
DNA: TGTGCCAGCAGCATAAGGAGCGGGACGAGCTCCTACAATGAGCAGTTCTTC
CDR3: CASSIRSGTSSYNEQFF

V: TRBV7-9
J: TRBJ2-5
D: -
size: -
DNA: TGTGCCAGCAGCTTAATGGTAGGACCCCAAGAGACCCAGTACTTC
CDR3: CASSLMVGPQETQYF

V: TRBV4-3
J: TRBJ1-5
D: -
size: many
DNA: TGCGCCAGCAGCCTGACAGACAATCAGCCCCAGCATTTT
CDR3: CASSLTDNQPQHF

V: TRBV12-3/TRBV12-4
J: TRBJ2-3
D: -
size: few
DNA: TGTGCCAGCAGGCTCGCAACCACCACAGATACGCAGTATTTT
CDR3: CASRLATTTDTQYF

V: TRBV10-3
J: TRBJ2-2
D: -
size: -
DNA: TGTGCCATCAGTCCTGTAACCGGGACGAGCACCGGGGAGCTGTTTTTT
CDR3: CAISPVTGTSTGELFF

V: TRBV12-3/TRBV12-4
J: TRBJ1-1
D: -
size: -
DNA: TGTGCCAGCAGCAGATTCGTTGACACTGAAGCTTTCTTT
CDR3: CASSRFVDTEAFF

V: TRBV7-2
J: TRBJ2-7
D: -
size: -
DNA: TGTGCCAGCAGCTTAGGCAGACAAACCTTCTCCTGGGAGCAGTACTTC
CDR3: CASSLGRQTFSWEQYF

V: TRBV7-2
J: TRBJ2-1
D: -
size: -
DNA: TGTGCCAGCAGACCGACTCTATCTGGGGAGCAGTTCTTC
CDR3: CASRPTLSGEQFF

V: TRBV6-5
J: TRBJ1-1
D: -
size: -
DNA: TGTGCCAGCAGTTATGAGGGGGTAGGCACTGAAGCTTTCTTT
CDR3: CASSYEGVGTEAFF

V: TRBV7-8
J: TRBJ2-7
D: -
size: few
DNA: TGTGCCAGCAGCTCCAGTTACAGGGCAGAGGGATACGAGCAGTACTTC
CDR3: CASSSSYRAEGYEQYF

V: TRBV6-5
J: TRBJ2-3
D: -
size: -
DNA: TGTGCCAGCAAAGACAGTACAGATACGCAGTATTTT
CDR3: CASKDSTDTQYF

V: TRBV20-1
J: TRBJ2-7
D: -
size: few
DNA: TGCAGTGCCCAAGGCGGGATTACCTACGAGCAGTACTTC
CDR3: CSAQGGITYEQYF